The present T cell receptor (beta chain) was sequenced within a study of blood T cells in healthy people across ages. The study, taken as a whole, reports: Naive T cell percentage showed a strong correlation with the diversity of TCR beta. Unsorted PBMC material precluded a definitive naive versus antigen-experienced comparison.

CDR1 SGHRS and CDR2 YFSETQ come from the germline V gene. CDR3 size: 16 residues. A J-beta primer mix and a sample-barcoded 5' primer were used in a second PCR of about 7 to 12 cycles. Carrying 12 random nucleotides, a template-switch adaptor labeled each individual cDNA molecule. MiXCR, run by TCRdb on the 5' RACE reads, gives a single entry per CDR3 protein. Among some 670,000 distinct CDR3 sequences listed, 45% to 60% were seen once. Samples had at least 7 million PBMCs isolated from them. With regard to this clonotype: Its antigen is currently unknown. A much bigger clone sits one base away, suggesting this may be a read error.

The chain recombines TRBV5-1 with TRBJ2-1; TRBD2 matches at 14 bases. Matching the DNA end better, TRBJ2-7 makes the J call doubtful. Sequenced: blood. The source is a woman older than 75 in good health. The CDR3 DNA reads TGCGCCAGCAGCGGGACTAGCGGGAGCTCCTACAATGAGCAGTACTTC. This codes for CASSGTSGSSYNEQYF.